The 21 T cell receptor beta chains below were found in one sample sequenced in a study of radiotherapy plus CTLA-4 blockade in lung cancer. Only in-frame clones appear in the TCRdb table, and some are missing; sequencing was by immunoSEQ multiplex PCR. The sample shows almost 55,000 clones, 65% to 80% of them seen only once. Specimen: peripheral blood, collected from a patient treated with radiotherapy plus ipilimumab. The source of these receptors is a human donor with non-small cell lung cancer who had a partial response to radiotherapy plus ipilimumab.

The chain uses TRBV29-1 and TRBJ1-2, with TRBD1 as a possible D gene (5 bases). Germline V CDR1 and CDR2: SQVTM, ANQGSEA. There are 15 residues in the CDR3. The germline V and J ends were trimmed by 6 bases and 0 bases, with 17 bases remaining between them. Here the CDR3 DNA reads TGCAGCGTCGCCCCCCGGGAGGACACTAACTATGGCTACACCTTC. It specifies CSVAPREDTNYGYTF.

The chain couples TRBV7-2 to TRBJ1-1; 11 nucleotides align to TRBD1. The CDR3 spans 15 residues. Germline assignment: CDR1 SGHTA and CDR2 FQGNSA. J lost 5 bases, V lost 1 base, and 3 bases had no gene match. For the CDR3, the DNA is TGTACCAGCAGCTTAGGGGGGACAGGGGGGACTGAAGCTTTCTTT. Translating gives CTSSLGGTGGTEAFF.

The chain links TRBV7-9 to TRBJ2-2, with TRBD1 matching 11 bases. The CDR3 loop spans 15 amino acids. V lost 5 bases to trimming and J lost 4 bases; unmatched junction nucleotides: 3. Germline loops: CDR1 SEHNR, CDR2 FQNEAQ (reference sequence). The CDR3: CASSTGTGGTGELFF. DNA for the CDR3: TGTGCCAGCAGCACCGGGACAGGGGGCACCGGGGAGCTGTTTTTT.

Remarks on this clone: The same CDR3 is also encoded by other DNA sequences in this sample. The CDR3 DNA is TGCGCCAGCAGTTTACAGGGGTTCACCGGGGAGCTGTTTTTT. Translation gives CASSLQGFTGELFF. The J gene is TRBJ2-2, the V gene TRBV5-1, with TRBD1 matching 7 bases. The CDR3 runs to 14 residues. CDR1 SGHRS and CDR2 YFSETQ come from the germline V gene. With V trimmed by 5 bases and J by 4 bases, 5 bases remained unmatched.

This clone has just one count. The V gene is TRBV10-3, the J gene TRBJ2-5, with TRBD1 identical over 11 bases. CDR1 is ENHRY and CDR2 is SYGVKD in the germline V gene. The CDR3 consists of 15 residues. The V and J ends lost 6 bases and 7 bases, in that order; junction bases with no gene match: 10. CDR3 amino acids: CAISAGTGGVGTQYF. The CDR3, as DNA: TGTGCCATCAGCGCCGGGACAGGGGGAGTCGGGACCCAGTACTTC.

The chain links TRBV7-2 to TRBJ1-4; D possibly corresponds to TRBD1 (5 bases). The CDR3 extends over 15 amino acids. Trimming took 1 base from V and 1 from J, leaving 7 bases between them. Germline V gives CDR1 SGHTA, CDR2 FQGNSA. The CDR3 reads CASSLGGETNEKLFF. CDR3 nucleotides: TGTGCCAGCAGCTTAGGGGGCGAAACTAATGAAAAACTGTTTTTT.

This clone appeared a few times. The chain links TRBV9 to TRBJ1-6, with 10 bases identical to TRBD1. CDR1 and CDR2 from the germline V gene are SGDLS and YYNGEE. The V segment lost 0 bases and the J segment 5 bases; nucleotides outside the gene matches: 5. CDR3 length: 17 residues. The CDR3 bases are TGTGCCAGCAGCGTAGCCCTCGGGACAGGGGATAATTCACCCCTCCACTTT. This codes for CASSVALGTGDNSPLHF.

The chain uses TRBV6-1 and TRBJ2-1; possible D gene TRBD2, 5 bases. The CDR3 consists of 14 residues. V was pared by 7 bases and J by 5 bases, with 15 bases between. Germline loops: CDR1 MNHNS, CDR2 SASEGT. The CDR3 loop is CASILSAANNEQFF. The CDR3 nucleotides are TGTGCCAGCATCCTTAGCGCAGCGAACAATGAGCAGTTCTTC.

The chain employs TRBV6-1 and TRBJ1-6; maybe TRBD1 (5 bases). Trimming took 6 bases from V and 5 from J, leaving 11 bases between them. Germline loops: CDR1 MNHNS, CDR2 SASEGT. CDR3 length equals 14 residues. CDR3 DNA sequence: TGTGCCAGCAGGTGGGGACTTAATAATTCACCCCTCCACTTT. It codes for CASRWGLNNSPLHF.

This clone occurred a few times. This chain uses TRBV5-1 with TRBJ2-5; 9 nucleotides line up with TRBD2. The germline V gene encodes CDR1 SGHRS and CDR2 YFSETQ. J was trimmed by 4 bases and V by 0 bases; bases with no gene match: 4. CDR3 length: 15 amino acids. CDR3 loop: CASSLVAGGRETQYF. The CDR3 nucleotides read TGCGCCAGCAGCTTGGTTGCGGGAGGGCGAGAGACCCAGTACTTC.

V is TRBV6-1 and J is TRBJ2-2; D perhaps matches TRBD1 (7 bases). Trimming removed 1 base from V and 0 bases from J, with 12 bases in between. This CDR3 has 17 residues. Germline V CDR1 and CDR2: MNHNS, SASEGT. The CDR3 protein is CASSEVGGGANTGELFF. The CDR3 bases are TGTGCCAGCAGTGAAGTCGGAGGGGGCGCGAACACCGGGGAGCTGTTTTTT.

The chain is built from TRBV19 and TRBJ1-1; D might be TRBD1 (6 bases). Germline V gene data show CDR1 as LNHDA and CDR2 as SQIVND (reference sequence). The CDR3 contains 15 residues. V dropped 2 bases and J dropped 0 bases, with 10 bases sitting between them. In DNA, the CDR3 is TGTGCCAGTAGTATAAAGACAGGTATGAACACTGAAGCTTTCTTT. It encodes CASSIKTGMNTEAFF.

The genes are TRBV7-3 and TRBJ2-7; D not resolved. V was cut by 0 bases and J by 2 bases, with 5 bases left in between. The CDR3 has 13 residues. CDR1 is SGHTA and CDR2 is FQGTGA in the germline V gene. CDR3 region: CASSLTPTYEQYF. CDR3 in DNA: TGTGCCAGCAGCTTAACCCCCACCTACGAGCAGTACTTC.

This clone was counted a few times. The chain is built from TRBV30 and TRBJ1-1, with no clear D. Deletions cut 0 bases from V and 8 bases from J, with 19 bases between. Per germline, CDR1 GTSNPN and CDR2 SVGIG (reference sequence). This CDR3 is 15 amino acids long. The CDR3 nucleotides are TGTGCCTGGAGTGTACTAGGGTCCCAGATTCCAGAAGCTTTCTTT. Translating gives CAWSVLGSQIPEAFF.

The chain links TRBV28 to TRBJ1-1; 7 bases are shared with TRBD1. Per germline, CDR1 MDHEN and CDR2 SYDVKM. With V trimmed by 5 bases and J by 4 bases, 13 bases remained unmatched. The CDR3 length is 16 residues. The CDR3 region is CASSDMGARTGTEAFF. In nucleotides, the CDR3 is TGTGCCAGCAGTGACATGGGCGCCCGGACAGGCACTGAAGCTTTCTTT. Based on the CDR3 plus reference TRBV28 and TRBJ1-1, the full variable domain is DVKVTQSSRYLVKRTGEKVFLECVQDMDHENMFWYRQDPGLGLRLIYFSYDVKMKEKGDIPEGYSVSREKKERFSLILESASTNQTSMYLCASSDMGARTGTEAFFGQGTRLTVV.

The sample holds a few counts of this clone. The V gene is TRBV10-3, the J gene TRBJ1-5; 9 bases are shared with TRBD1. This CDR3 is built from 15 residues. Germline assignment: CDR1 ENHRY and CDR2 SYGVKD. The ends lost 5 bases at V and 3 bases at J; junction bases unmatched: 5. The CDR3: CAISWDRATNQPQHF. CDR3 DNA: TGTGCCATCAGTTGGGACAGGGCGACCAATCAGCCCCAGCATTTT.

J is TRBJ1-1 and V is TRBV7-2; 7 bases are shared with TRBD1. V lost 5 bases, J lost 4 bases, and 7 bases stayed unmatched. CDR1 SGHTA and CDR2 FQGNSA come from the germline V gene. There are 14 residues in the CDR3. CDR3 region: CASSQGGAATEAFF. DNA for the CDR3: TGTGCCAGCAGCCAAGGGGGCGCCGCCACTGAAGCTTTCTTT.

The chain combines TRBV18 with TRBJ2-6; D not resolved. CDR1 KGHSH and CDR2 LQKENI come from the germline V gene. This CDR3 comprises 14 residues. The germline V and J ends were trimmed by 6 bases and 2 bases, with 8 bases remaining between them. The DNA for the CDR3 is TGTGCCAGCTCTACCGTAGCTGGGGCCAACGTCCTGACTTTC. Protein sequence: CASSTVAGANVLTF.

The rearrangement joins TRBV10-1 to TRBJ1-6; 7 bases map to TRBD1. Germline-derived CDR1 and CDR2 are WNHNN and SYGVQD (reference sequence). The trim removed 0 bases at V and 5 bases at J, leaving 7 bases unmatched. The CDR3 extends over 17 amino acids. CDR3 region: CASSESTTGVNNSPLHF. The CDR3 nucleotides are TGCGCCAGCAGTGAGTCGACAACAGGGGTTAATAATTCACCCCTCCACTTT.

This clone has only one observation. The rearrangement joins TRBV2 to TRBJ2-7; 8 positions agree with TRBD2. The CDR3 runs to 15 residues. Trimming removed 1 base from V and 7 bases from J; junction bases left unmatched: 9. Germline V gene data show CDR1 as SNHLY and CDR2 as FYNNEI. In nucleotides, the CDR3 is TGTGCCAGCAGTGAAGTGGGAGCGGGGGTACAAGAGCAGTACTTC. Its protein product is CASSEVGAGVQEQYF.

By sample fraction, this clone is medium-sized. The rearrangement links TRBV29-1 to TRBJ2-7; 10 positions agree with TRBD1. With V trimmed by 3 bases and J by 5 bases, 7 bases remained unmatched. Germline lookup yields CDR1 SQVTM and CDR2 ANQGSEA. The CDR3 spans 14 residues. Here the CDR3 DNA reads TGCAGCGTTGACCCGCGGACAGGGGGAAACGAGCAGTACTTC. Its translation is CSVDPRTGGNEQYF.